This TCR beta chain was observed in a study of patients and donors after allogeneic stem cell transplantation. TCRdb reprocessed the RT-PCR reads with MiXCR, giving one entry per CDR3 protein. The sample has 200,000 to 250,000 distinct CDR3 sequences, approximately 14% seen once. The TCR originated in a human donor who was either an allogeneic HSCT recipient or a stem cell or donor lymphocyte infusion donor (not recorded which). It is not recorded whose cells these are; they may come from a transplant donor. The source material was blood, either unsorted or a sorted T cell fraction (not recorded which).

The CDR3 DNA reads as TGCGCCAGCAGCCCACGTCCGTTGTATGAGCAGTTCTTC. It yields the protein CASSPRPLYEQFF. The V and J genes are TRBV5-1 and TRBJ2-1, with D unresolved. CDR1 is SGHRS, CDR2 YFSETQ, per germline. V shed 4 bases and J shed 8 bases, with 13 bases lying between them. The CDR3 is 13 amino acids. Filled out from reference TRBV5-1 and TRBJ2-1, the complete variable domain reads KAGVTQTPRYLIKTRGQQVTLSCSPISGHRSVSWYQQTPGQGLQFLFEYFSETQRNKGNFPGRFSGRQFSNSRSEMNVSTLELGDSALYLCASSPRPLYEQFFGPGTRLTVL.